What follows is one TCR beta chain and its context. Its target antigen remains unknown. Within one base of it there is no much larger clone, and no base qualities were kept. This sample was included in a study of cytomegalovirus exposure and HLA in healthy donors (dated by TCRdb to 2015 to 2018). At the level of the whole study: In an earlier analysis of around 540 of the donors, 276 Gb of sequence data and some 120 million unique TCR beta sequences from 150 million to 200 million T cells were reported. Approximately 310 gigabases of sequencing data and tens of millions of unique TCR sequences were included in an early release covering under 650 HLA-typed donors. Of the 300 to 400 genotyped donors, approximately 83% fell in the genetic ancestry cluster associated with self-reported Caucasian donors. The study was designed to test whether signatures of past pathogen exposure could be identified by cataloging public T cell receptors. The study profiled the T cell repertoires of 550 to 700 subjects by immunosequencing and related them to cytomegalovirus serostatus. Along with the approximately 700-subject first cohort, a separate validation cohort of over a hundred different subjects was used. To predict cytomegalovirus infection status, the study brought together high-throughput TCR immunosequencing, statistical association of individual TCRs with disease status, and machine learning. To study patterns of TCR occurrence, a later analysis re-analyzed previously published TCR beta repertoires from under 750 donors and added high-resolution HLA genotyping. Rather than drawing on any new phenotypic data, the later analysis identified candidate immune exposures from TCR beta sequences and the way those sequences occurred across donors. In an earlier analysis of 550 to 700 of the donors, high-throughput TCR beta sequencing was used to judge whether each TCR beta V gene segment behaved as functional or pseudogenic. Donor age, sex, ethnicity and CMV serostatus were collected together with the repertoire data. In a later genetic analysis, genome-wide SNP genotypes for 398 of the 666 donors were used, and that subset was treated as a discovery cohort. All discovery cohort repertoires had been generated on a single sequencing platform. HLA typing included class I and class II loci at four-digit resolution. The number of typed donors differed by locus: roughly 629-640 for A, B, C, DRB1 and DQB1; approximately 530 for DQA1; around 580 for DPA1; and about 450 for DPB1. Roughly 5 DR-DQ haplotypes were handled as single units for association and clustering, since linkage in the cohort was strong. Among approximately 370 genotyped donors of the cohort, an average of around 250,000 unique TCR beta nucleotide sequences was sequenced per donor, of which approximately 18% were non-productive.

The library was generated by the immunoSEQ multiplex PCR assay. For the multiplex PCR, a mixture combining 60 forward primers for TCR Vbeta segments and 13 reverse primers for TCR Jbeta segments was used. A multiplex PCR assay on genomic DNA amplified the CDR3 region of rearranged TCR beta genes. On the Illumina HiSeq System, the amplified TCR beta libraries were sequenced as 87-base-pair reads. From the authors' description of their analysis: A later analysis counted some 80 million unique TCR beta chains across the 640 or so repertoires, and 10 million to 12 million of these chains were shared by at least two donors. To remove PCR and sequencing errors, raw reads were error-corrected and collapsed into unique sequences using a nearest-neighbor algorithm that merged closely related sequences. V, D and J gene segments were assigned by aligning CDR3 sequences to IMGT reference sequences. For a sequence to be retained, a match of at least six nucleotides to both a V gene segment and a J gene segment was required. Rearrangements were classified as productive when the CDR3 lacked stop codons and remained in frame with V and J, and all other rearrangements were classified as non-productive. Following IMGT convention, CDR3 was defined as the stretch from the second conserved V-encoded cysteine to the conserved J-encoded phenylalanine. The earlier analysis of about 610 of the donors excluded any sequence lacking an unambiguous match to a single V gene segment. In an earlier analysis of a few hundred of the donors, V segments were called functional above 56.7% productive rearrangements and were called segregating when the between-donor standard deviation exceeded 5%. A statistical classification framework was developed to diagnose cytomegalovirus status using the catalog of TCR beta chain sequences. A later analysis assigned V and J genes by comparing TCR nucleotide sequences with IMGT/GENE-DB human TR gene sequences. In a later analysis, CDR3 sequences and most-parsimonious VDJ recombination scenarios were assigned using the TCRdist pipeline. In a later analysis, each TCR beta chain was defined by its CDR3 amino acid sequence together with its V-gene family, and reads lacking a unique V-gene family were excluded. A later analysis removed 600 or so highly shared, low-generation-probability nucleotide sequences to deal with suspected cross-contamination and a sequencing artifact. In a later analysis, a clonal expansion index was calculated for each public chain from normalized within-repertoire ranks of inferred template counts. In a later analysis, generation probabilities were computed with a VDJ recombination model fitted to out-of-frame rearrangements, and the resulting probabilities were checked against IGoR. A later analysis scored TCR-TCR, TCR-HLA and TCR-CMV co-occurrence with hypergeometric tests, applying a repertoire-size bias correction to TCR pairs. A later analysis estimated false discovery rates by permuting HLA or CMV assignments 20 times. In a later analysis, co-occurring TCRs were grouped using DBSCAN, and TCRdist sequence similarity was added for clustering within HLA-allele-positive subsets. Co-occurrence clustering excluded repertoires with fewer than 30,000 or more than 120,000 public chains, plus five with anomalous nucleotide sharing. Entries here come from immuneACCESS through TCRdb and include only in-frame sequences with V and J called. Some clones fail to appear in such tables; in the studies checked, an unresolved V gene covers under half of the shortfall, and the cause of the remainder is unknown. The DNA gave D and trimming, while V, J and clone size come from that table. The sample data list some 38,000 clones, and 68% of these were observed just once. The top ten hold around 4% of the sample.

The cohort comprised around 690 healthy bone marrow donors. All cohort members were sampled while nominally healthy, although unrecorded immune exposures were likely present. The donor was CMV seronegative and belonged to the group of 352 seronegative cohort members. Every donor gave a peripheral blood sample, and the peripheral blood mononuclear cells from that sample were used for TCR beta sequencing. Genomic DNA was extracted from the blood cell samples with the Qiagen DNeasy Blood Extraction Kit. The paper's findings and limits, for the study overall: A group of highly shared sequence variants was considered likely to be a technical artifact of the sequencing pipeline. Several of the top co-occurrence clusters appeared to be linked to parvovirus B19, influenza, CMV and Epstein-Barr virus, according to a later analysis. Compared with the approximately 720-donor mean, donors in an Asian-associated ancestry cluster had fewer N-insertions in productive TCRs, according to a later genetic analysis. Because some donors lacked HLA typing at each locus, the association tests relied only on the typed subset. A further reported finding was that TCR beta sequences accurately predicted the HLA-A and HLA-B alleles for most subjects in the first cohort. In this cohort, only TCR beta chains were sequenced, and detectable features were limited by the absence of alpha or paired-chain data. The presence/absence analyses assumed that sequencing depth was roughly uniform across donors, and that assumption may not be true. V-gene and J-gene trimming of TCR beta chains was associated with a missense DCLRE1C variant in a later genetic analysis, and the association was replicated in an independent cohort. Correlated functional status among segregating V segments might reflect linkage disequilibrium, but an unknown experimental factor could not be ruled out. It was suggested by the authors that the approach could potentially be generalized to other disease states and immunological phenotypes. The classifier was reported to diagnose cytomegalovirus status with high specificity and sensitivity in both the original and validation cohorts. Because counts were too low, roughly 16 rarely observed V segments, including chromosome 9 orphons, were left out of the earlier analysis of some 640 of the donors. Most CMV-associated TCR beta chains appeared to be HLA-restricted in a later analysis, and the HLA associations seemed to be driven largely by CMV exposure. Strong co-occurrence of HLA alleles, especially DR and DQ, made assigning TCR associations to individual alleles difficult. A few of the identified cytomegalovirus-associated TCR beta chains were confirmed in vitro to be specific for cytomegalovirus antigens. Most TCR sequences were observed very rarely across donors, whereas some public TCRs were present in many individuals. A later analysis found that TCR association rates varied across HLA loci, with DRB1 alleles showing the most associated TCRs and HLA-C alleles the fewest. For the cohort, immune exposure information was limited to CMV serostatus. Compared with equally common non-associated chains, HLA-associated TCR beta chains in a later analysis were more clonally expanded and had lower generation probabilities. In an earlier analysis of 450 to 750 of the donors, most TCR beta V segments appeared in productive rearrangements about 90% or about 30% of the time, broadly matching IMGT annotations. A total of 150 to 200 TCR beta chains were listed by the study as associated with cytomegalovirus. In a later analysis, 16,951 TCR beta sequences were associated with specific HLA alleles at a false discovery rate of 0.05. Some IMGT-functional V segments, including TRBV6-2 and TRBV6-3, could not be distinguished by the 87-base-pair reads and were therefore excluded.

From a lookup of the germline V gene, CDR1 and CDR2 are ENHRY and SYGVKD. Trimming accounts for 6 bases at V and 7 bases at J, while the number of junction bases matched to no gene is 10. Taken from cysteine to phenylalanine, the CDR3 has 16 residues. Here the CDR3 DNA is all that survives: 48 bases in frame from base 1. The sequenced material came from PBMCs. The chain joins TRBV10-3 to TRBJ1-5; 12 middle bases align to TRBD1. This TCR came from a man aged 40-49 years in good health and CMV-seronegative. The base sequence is TGTGCCATCAGCCCCGGGACAGGGGGCGTCTTACAGCCCCAGCATTTT. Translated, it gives CAISPGTGGVLQPQHF.